The clone carrying this TCR beta chain was counted between two and nine times. This sample is part of a study of identical twins. The CDR3 is 13 amino acids. In germline, CDR1 is SQVTM, CDR2 ANQGSEA. Trimming took 7 bases from V and 1 from J, leaving 11 bases between them. In TCRdb, the 5' RACE reads were re-called with MiXCR into one record per CDR3 protein. The sample has about 430,000 distinct CDR3 sequences; around a sixth are singletons. This chain uses TRBV29-1 with TRBJ1-3, with D possibly TRBD1 on 5 matching bases. This TCR came from a man aged 50 to 59 in good health. The material sequenced was naive T cells sorted from blood. The CDR3 DNA is TGCAGCGGGATGACAGTATCTGGAAACACCATATATTTT. This gives the protein CSGMTVSGNTIYF.